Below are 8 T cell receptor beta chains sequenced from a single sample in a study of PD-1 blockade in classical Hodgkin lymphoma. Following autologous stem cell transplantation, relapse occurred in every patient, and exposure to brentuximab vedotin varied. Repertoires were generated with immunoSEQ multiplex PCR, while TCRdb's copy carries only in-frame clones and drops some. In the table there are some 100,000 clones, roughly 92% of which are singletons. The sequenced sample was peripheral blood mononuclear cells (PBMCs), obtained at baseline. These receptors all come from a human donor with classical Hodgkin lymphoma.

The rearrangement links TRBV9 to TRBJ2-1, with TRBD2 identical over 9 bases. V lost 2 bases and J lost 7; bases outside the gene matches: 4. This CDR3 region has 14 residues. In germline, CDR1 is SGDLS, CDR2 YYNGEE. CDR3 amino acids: CASSVGGRVNEQFF. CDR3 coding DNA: TGTGCCAGCAGCGTTGGCGGGAGGGTTAATGAGCAGTTCTTC. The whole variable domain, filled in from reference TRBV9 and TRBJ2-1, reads DSGVTQTPKHLITATGQRVTLRCSPRSGDLSVYWYQQSLDQGLQFLIQYYNGEERAKGNILERFSAQQFPDLHSELNLSSLELGDSALYFCASSVGGRVNEQFFGPGTRLTVL.

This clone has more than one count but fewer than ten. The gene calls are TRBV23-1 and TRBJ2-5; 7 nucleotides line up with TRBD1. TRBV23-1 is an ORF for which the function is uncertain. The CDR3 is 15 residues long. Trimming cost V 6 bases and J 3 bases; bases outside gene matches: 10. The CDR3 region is CASSTGDNFKETQYF. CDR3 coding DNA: TGCGCCAGCAGCACAGGGGACAACTTCAAAGAGACCCAGTACTTC.

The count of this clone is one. The CDR3 DNA is TGTGCCAGCAGCCCAGGACTCACCGGGGAGCTGTTTTTT. This codes for CASSPGLTGELFF. V gene TRBV11-2 combines with J gene TRBJ2-2; tentative D call: TRBD2 (5 bases). The CDR3 spans 13 residues. Trimming stripped 5 bases from V and 4 bases from J, with 8 bases between. Germline CDR1 is SGHAT and CDR2 is FQNNGV.

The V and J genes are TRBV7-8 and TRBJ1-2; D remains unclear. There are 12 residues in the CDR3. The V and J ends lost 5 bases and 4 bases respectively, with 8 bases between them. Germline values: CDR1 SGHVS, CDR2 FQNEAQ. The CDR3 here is CASSPDTYGYTF. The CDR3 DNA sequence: TGTGCCAGCAGCCCCGACACCTATGGCTACACCTTC.

Here the CDR3 reads CASSFTALSSGANVLTF. For the CDR3, the DNA is TGTGCCAGCAGCTTCACGGCACTCAGCTCTGGGGCCAACGTCCTGACTTTC. This chain uses TRBV7-3 with TRBJ2-6; the D is unclear. The CDR3 length is 17 residues. Per germline, CDR1 SGHTA and CDR2 FQGTGA. Trimming took off 3 bases at V and 0 bases at J, with 12 bases between the two ends.

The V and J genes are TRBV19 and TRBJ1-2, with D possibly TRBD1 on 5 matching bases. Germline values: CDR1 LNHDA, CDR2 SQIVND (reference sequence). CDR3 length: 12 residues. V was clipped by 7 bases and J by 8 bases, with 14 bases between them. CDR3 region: CASIQGLGGYTF. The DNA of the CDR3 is TGTGCCAGTATCCAGGGATTAGGAGGCTACACCTTC.

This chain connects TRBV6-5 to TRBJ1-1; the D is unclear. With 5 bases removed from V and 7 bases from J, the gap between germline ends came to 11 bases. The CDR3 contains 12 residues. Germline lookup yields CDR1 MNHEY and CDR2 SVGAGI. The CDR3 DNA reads TGTGCCAGCAGTCTCTCAAAAGGTGAAGCTTTCTTT. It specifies CASSLSKGEAFF.

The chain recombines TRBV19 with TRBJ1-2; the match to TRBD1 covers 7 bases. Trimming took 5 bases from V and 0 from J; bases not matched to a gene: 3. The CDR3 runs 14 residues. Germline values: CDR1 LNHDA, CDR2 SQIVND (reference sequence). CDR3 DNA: TGTGCCAGTAGTGGGACAGCGGCTAACTATGGCTACACCTTC. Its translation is CASSGTAANYGYTF.